This T cell receptor beta chain is from a study of shared clonotypes between healthy human individuals (dated by TCRdb to 2018 to 2020). As for the study more broadly: A couple of women and a few men aged 18 to 49 years were included in the cohort. The study deeply sequenced blood TCR repertoires of about 5 healthy adults to estimate repertoire size and the extent of clonotype sharing between individuals. Libraries were prepared and TCR repertoires were sequenced by different laboratories using diverse techniques, in order to increase sequencing depth and limit assay-specific biases. Each donor's leukapheresis produced roughly between about 0.9 and 9.5 billion PBMCs.

TCR CDR3 regions were amplified from genomic DNA by multiplex PCR using the deep immunoSEQ assay. Extracted genomic DNA from each cell subset was distributed evenly across all wells of several immunoSEQ 96-well plates, and each plate was treated as a replicate. For unsorted PBMC, roughly 330 ng of genomic DNA, equivalent to 25,000 to 35,000 T cell genomes, went into each replicate PCR. Genomic DNA from unsorted PBMC was sequenced over ten immunoSEQ deep assay plates. Purified libraries were measured with a Qubit 3.0 fluorometer, size-checked on a Bioanalyzer 2100, and measured again with the KAPA Library Quantification kit. A separate single-read 150-cycle Illumina NextSeq 550 flow cell was used to sequence each immunoSEQ 96-well plate. Concerning the study's data processing: Because the immunoSEQ output held only junctional sequences and lacked quality scores, the filtering could not match the filtering applied to full-length reads. Sequences were annotated with PyIR, a Python wrapper for IgBLAST v1.9, and V/J genes and CDR3 were assigned using IMGT germline references. Any read was removed if the V/J assignment was weak (E-value above 1e-6), the CDR3 was missing, or the read contained stop codons, out-of-frame junctions, or ambiguous translated residues. V3J clonotypes were defined by identical inferred V gene, J gene, and CDR3 amino acid sequence. To compute the percentage overlap between repertoires, the number of shared unique clonotypes was divided by the size of the smaller repertoire. Repertoire richness was assessed with RTK rarefaction, the Chao1 estimator, and Recon v2.1 estimates of unobserved clonotypes. TCRdb re-hosts the immuneACCESS table, in-frame sequences only. Its copies lack some clones; in the studies checked, an unresolved V gene accounts for under half of them, and the cause for the rest is not known. The V and J calls and clone size are taken from that table; D and trimming were inferred from the DNA. The sample table lists hundreds of thousands of clones, 70% to 80% of them with a count of one. The top ten clones comprise 10% to 15% of the sample.

Overall study outcomes, separate from this receptor: Pairwise subsampling led to the expectation that sequencing depth would affect the degree of clonotype sharing among donors. Sampling was limited to blood, and TCR repertoires in tissue likely differ from TCR repertoires in blood. The small number of donors limited the genetic and exposure-history diversity represented.

Donors were healthy HIV-negative adults with no recently reported acute infections or vaccinations. All donors were Caucasian adults living in Nashville, Tennessee, USA. For unsorted samples, about 85 million PBMCs were counted and genomic DNA was extracted with the QIAamp DNA Blood Mini kit. Blood was collected by leukapheresis, and PBMCs were isolated by Ficoll-Histopaque density gradient centrifugation and then cryopreserved in liquid nitrogen vapor phase. Concerning this clone: Its recognized antigen is unknown. Per-nucleotide qualities are absent, and no much larger clonotype sits a single base away.

The receptor's source is a woman aged 35 to 49 in good health. Some clones in this sample may be carry-over from other donors' samples. The source material was PBMCs.

The CDR3 region reads CASSLTEPDYEQFF. The DNA sequence follows: TGTGCCAGCAGTTTAACAGAACCCGATTATGAGCAGTTCTTC. In this chain, TRBV28 is recombined with TRBJ2-1; there is no confident call for the D gene. The germline V gene yields MDHEN for CDR1 and SYDVKM for CDR2. Between the V and J ends, shortened by 2 bases and 8 bases respectively, the junction contains 13 bases. Its CDR3 holds 14 amino acids, cysteine through phenylalanine. The CDR3 DNA has 42 bases and is translated from base 1.